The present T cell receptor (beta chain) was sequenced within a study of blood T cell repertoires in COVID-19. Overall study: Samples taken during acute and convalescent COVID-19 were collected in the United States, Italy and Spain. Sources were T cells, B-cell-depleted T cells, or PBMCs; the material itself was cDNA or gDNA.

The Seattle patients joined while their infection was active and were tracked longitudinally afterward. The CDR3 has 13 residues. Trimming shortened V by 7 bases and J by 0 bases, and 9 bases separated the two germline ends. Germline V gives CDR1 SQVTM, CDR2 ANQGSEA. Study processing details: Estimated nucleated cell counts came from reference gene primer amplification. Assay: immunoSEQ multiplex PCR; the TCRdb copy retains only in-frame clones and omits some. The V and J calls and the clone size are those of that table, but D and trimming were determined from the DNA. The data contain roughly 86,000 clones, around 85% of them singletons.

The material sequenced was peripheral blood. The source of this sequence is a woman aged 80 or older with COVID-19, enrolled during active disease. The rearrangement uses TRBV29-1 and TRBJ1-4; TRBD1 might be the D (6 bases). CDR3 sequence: CSAGQTTNEKLFF. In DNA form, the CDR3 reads TGCAGCGCAGGACAGACAACTAATGAAAAACTGTTTTTT. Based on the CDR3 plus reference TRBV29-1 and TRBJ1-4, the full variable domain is SAVISQKPSRDICQRGTSLTIQCQVDSQVTMMFWYRQQPGQSLTLIATANQGSEATYESGFVIDKFPISRPNLTFSTLTVSNMSPEDSSIYLCSAGQTTNEKLFFGSGTQLSVL.